The T cell receptor beta chain described here comes from a study of shared clonotypes between healthy human individuals. V dropped 3 bases and J dropped 4 bases, with 20 bases sitting between them. The CDR3 is made up of 17 amino acids. Germline CDR1 LNHNV, CDR2 YYDKDF (reference sequence). Profiled with immunoSEQ multiplex PCR; TCRdb holds only in-frame clones, not every one. This sample carries more than 2,000,000 clones, approximately 95% of them seen once, and the ten largest clones take 0.39%. It was into CD45RA+ naive and CD45RA-negative memory subsets that the CD4+ cells were split. The receptor comes from a man in his late teens or twenties in good health. Some clones in this sample may be carry-over from other donors' samples. Sequenced input: naive CD4+ T cells from PBMCs. Subset: CD45RA+ positively selected. The rearrangement uses TRBV15 and TRBJ2-3; possible D gene TRBD2, 8 bases. The CDR3 nucleotides are TGTGCCACCAGCAGGGGAGGGGGCGCGGGAGGTGCAGATACGCAGTATTTT. Translating gives CATSRGGGAGGADTQYF.